What follows are 12 T cell receptor beta chains derived from one specimen sequenced in a study of T cells in Graves' hyperthyroidism and ophthalmopathy. RNA transcripts served as the template for amplifying TCR beta CDR3 regions. The TCR CDR3 first-round RT-PCR relied on the HTBI primer set. TCRdb passed the multiplex PCR reads through MiXCR, listing each CDR3 protein once. The table lists 500,000 to 600,000 distinct CDR3 sequences, 46% of them singletons. The sequencing input was peripheral blood or thyroid tissue (not recorded which). Receptor source: an adult woman with Graves' disease, either hyperthyroidism or ophthalmopathy (not recorded which).

The chain employs TRBV27 and TRBJ1-5; D not resolved. Trimming left V 3 bases short and J 6 bases short, with 12 bases between. CDR1 and CDR2 (germline): MNHEY, SMNVEV (reference sequence). The CDR3 runs to 14 residues. CDR3 coding DNA: TGTGCCAGCAGTTTTTCCGTGGTCACTCAGCCCCAGCATTTT. As protein: CASSFSVVTQPQHF.

This clonotype showed up many times. The chain is built from TRBV27 and TRBJ2-6, with D possibly matching TRBD1 (5 bases). Trimming cost V 5 bases and J 2 bases, with 10 bases left between them. Germline loops: CDR1 MNHEY, CDR2 SMNVEV (reference sequence). CDR3 size: 15 residues. The CDR3 protein is CASSNRLAGANVLTF. In nucleotides, the CDR3 is TGTGCCAGCAGTAACAGGTTGGCTGGGGCCAACGTCCTGACTTTC.

This clonotype has a count of ten or more. V is TRBV5-1 and J is TRBJ2-7, with D unresolved. The ends were cut back, 2 bases at V and 1 base at J, with 13 bases in the middle. Per the germline V gene, CDR1 is SGHRS and CDR2 is YFSETQ. The CDR3 is 15 residues long. The CDR3 region has the DNA TGCGCCAGCAGCTTTTCAGGCAGCCTATCCTACGAGCAGTACTTC. Translating gives CASSFSGSLSYEQYF.

This clonotype has at least ten counts. The V call is TRBV9, the J call TRBJ1-1; D not resolved. Germline V gene data show CDR1 as SGDLS and CDR2 as YYNGEE. Between the trimmed V and J ends, which lost 5 bases and 3 bases, there was a span of 11 bases. The CDR3 runs to 13 residues. The CDR3 nucleotides read TGTGCCAGCAGTCCGAGCTGGGACACTGAAGCTTTCTTT. This gives the protein CASSPSWDTEAFF.

This clonotype was found many times. The CDR3 bases are TGTGCCAGCAGCTTATTTCCGGTCGGGGCCTCTCTGGGAGAGCAGTACTTC. This encodes CASSLFPVGASLGEQYF. V usage is TRBV7-9 and J usage is TRBJ2-7; D tentatively reads TRBD1 or TRBD2 (5 bases each). V was trimmed by 2 bases and J by 7 bases, leaving 24 bases between them. CDR1 is SEHNR, CDR2 FQNEAQ, per germline (reference sequence). The CDR3 runs to 17 residues.

This clonotype was detected many times. This chain links TRBV3-1 with TRBJ2-5; TRBD1 matches 7 bases. The V and J ends lost 4 bases and 5 bases, in that order; junction bases with no gene match: 7. This CDR3 contains 14 residues. CDR1 LGHDT and CDR2 YNNKEL come from the germline V gene (reference sequence). The CDR3 is CASSRRQGWETQYF. In DNA form, the CDR3 reads TGTGCCAGCAGCCGACGACAGGGATGGGAGACCCAGTACTTC.

This clonotype occurred a few times. J is TRBJ2-5 and V is TRBV10-2; D is perhaps TRBD1 (5 bases). The ends were cut back, 4 bases at V and 5 bases at J, with 14 bases in the middle. Germline V CDR1 and CDR2: WSHSY, SAAADI. The CDR3 length is 14 residues. CDR3 residues: CASSGRQNVETQYF. The CDR3 DNA reads TGCGCCAGCAGTGGGAGACAGAACGTTGAGACCCAGTACTTC.

This clonotype was observed at least ten times. CDR3 in amino acids: CSARDLRRREGSPLHF. CDR3 nucleotides: TGCAGTGCTAGAGACCTAAGGCGGAGAGAGGGGTCACCCCTCCACTTT. V gene TRBV20-1 combines with J gene TRBJ1-6, with a weak D call TRBD1 (5 bases). This CDR3 comprises 16 residues. V lost 0 bases and J lost 10, with 19 bases in between. Germline lookup yields CDR1 DFQATT and CDR2 SNEGSKA (reference sequence).

The table lists this clonotype with many counts. This chain uses TRBV7-8 with TRBJ1-4; D call uncertain. This CDR3 has 14 amino acids. Germline values: CDR1 SGHVS, CDR2 FQNEAQ. V was cut by 4 bases and J by 13 bases, with 19 bases left in between. This CDR3 is CASSSSDPGRGLFF. The CDR3 DNA reads TGTGCCAGCAGCTCCTCGGACCCCGGACGCGGACTGTTTTTT.

V usage is TRBV29-1 and J usage is TRBJ2-3, with D perhaps TRBD1 (6 bases). Trimming took 4 bases from V and 6 from J, leaving 11 bases between them. CDR1 and CDR2 from the germline V gene are SQVTM and ANQGSEA. This CDR3 contains 12 residues. The CDR3 loop is CSVAPRGDTQYF. The CDR3 nucleotides read TGCAGCGTTGCCCCGAGGGGGGATACGCAGTATTTT.

V and J are TRBV7-9 and TRBJ1-1; 8 nucleotides line up with TRBD1. This CDR3 has 14 residues. Germline CDR1 is SEHNR and CDR2 is FQNEAQ (reference sequence). Trimming took 0 bases from V and 4 from J; bases not matched to a gene: 1. The CDR3 bases are TGTGCCAGCAGCTTAGCCGACAGGGGCACTGAAGCTTTCTTT. It specifies CASSLADRGTEAFF. Full variable domain (outside the CDR3, taken from reference TRBV7-9 and TRBJ1-1): DTGVSQNPRHKITKRGQNVTFRCDPISEHNRLYWYRQTLGQGPEFLTYFQNEAQLEKSRLLSDRFSAERPKGSFSTLEIQRTEQGDSAMYLCASSLADRGTEAFFGQGTRLTVV.

The chain uses TRBV2 and TRBJ2-3; no clear D. Between the trimmed V and J ends, which lost 4 bases and 3 bases, there was a span of 5 bases. This CDR3 region has 12 residues. Germline loops: CDR1 SNHLY, CDR2 FYNNEI. For the CDR3, the DNA is TGTGCCAGCAGTGGATTGACAGATACGCAGTATTTT. Translation: CASSGLTDTQYF.